This entry lists 19 T cell receptor beta chains sequenced from one sample in a study of blood T cell repertoires in COVID-19. The method was immunoSEQ multiplex PCR; TCRdb's version includes in-frame clones alone and lacks a portion of them. The table has more than 350,000 clones, around nine tenths seen once. Sequencing input: PBMCs or T cells enriched from blood (not recorded which). The source of these receptors is a woman aged 50 to 60 who had recovered from COVID-19.

The rearrangement links TRBV4-3 to TRBJ2-7; 7 positions match TRBD1. The germline V gene encodes CDR1 LGHNA and CDR2 YSLEER. The CDR3 is made up of 14 amino acids. Germline trimming cut 0 bases from V and 6 bases from J; bases unmatched to any gene: 5. The CDR3 reads CASSQEDRAGEQYF. For the CDR3, the DNA is TGCGCCAGCAGCCAAGAAGACAGGGCGGGCGAGCAGTACTTC.

This clone appeared a single time. The chain couples TRBV25-1 to TRBJ1-2, with D perhaps TRBD1 (5 bases). The germline gives CDR1 MGHDK, CDR2 SYGVNS. V lost 2 bases and J 5 bases, leaving 21 bases between the germline ends. The CDR3 is 17 residues long. The CDR3 region has the DNA TGTGCCAGCAGTGAAGTTTTCGGTTCCGACAGATCATATGGCTACACCTTC. Its protein product is CASSEVFGSDRSYGYTF.

There are a few counts of this clone. V and J are TRBV15 and TRBJ1-2; maybe TRBD1 (5 bases). Germline CDR1 and CDR2: LNHNV and YYDKDF (reference sequence). The V and J ends lost 0 bases and 6 bases respectively, with 8 bases between them. The CDR3 runs 13 residues. Here the CDR3 DNA reads TGTGCCACCAGCAGAGACAGGGTGGATGGCTACACCTTC. Protein product: CATSRDRVDGYTF.

The chain joins TRBV19 to TRBJ1-5; D is undetermined. The CDR3 has 15 residues. The V gene's germline CDR1 is LNHDA and CDR2 SQIVND (reference sequence). Trimming removed 4 bases at V and 0 bases at J, with 10 bases between. The DNA for the CDR3 is TGTGCCAGTAGTACCTCTCGTTATAGCAATCAGCCCCAGCATTTT. It is translated as CASSTSRYSNQPQHF.

This rearrangement joins TRBV19 to TRBJ1-1; D not certain. Looked up from germline, CDR1 is LNHDA and CDR2 is SQIVND (reference sequence). The CDR3 spans 12 residues. V lost 4 bases to trimming and J lost 11 bases, with 14 bases between them. CDR3 in amino acids: CASSTSTGGAFF. The CDR3 region has the DNA TGTGCCAGTAGTACGTCGACCGGCGGGGCTTTCTTT.

CDR3 coding DNA: TGCAGCGCCGAGGGACAGCGTAACGAGCAGTACTTC. Translated: CSAEGQRNEQYF. This chain connects TRBV29-1 to TRBJ2-7, with 7 bases aligning to TRBD1. The V gene end was trimmed by 7 bases and the J gene end by 5 bases; junction bases not matched to a gene: 8. CDR1 and CDR2 (germline): SQVTM, ANQGSEA. CDR3 size: 12 residues.

This clone was detected only a few times. The chain combines TRBV4-1 with TRBJ1-2; D perhaps matches TRBD1 (6 bases). The CDR3 covers 16 residues. V was cut by 1 base and J by 0 bases, with 12 bases left in between. Germline V lookup: CDR1 MGHRA, CDR2 YSYEKL. CDR3 protein: CASSQGGQRANYGYTF. Written as DNA, the CDR3 is TGCGCCAGCAGCCAAGGCGGACAGCGTGCTAACTATGGCTACACCTTC.

V and J are TRBV7-2 and TRBJ1-4; TRBD1 agrees at 7 bases. Per germline, CDR1 SGHTA and CDR2 FQGNSA. V trimming: 5 bases; J trimming: 10 bases; junction bases outside the gene matches: 13. The length of the CDR3 is 15 residues. The CDR3 DNA is TGTGCCAGCAGCCCGCAGACAGGGAGCGACGGAAAACTGTTTTTT. Translation gives CASSPQTGSDGKLFF.

V is TRBV7-9 and J is TRBJ2-7; tentative D call: TRBD2 (5 bases). Trimming took off 5 bases at V and 6 bases at J, with 23 bases between the two ends. This CDR3 has 16 amino acids. Germline V gives CDR1 SEHNR, CDR2 FQNEAQ (reference sequence). CDR3: CASSPRIRGAWGEQYF. For the CDR3, the DNA is TGTGCCAGCAGCCCCCGGATCCGGGGAGCGTGGGGCGAGCAGTACTTC.

In this sample, this clone turned up once. The chain employs TRBV7-9 and TRBJ1-2; D gene ambiguous. Germline-derived CDR1 and CDR2 are SEHNR and FQNEAQ (reference sequence). The CDR3 runs 16 residues. Trimming took 3 bases from V and 1 from J, leaving 15 bases between them. CDR3 in DNA: TGTGCCAGCAGCTTGCCCACCACACGGGTTAACTATGGCTACACCTTC. Translation: CASSLPTTRVNYGYTF.

The chain combines TRBV7-9 with TRBJ1-2; 8 bases fit TRBD1. Germline V gene sequence: CDR1 SEHNR, CDR2 FQNEAQ (reference sequence). Trimming at V came to 0 bases and at J to 2 bases, leaving 5 bases not matched to a gene. This CDR3 contains 16 residues. CDR3 amino acids: CASSLAGQDPNYGYTF. CDR3 DNA sequence: TGTGCCAGCAGCTTAGCGGGACAGGACCCAAACTATGGCTACACCTTC.

CDR3 coding DNA: TGTGCCAGCAGTGCGGGTACCAATCAGCCCCAGCATTTT. As protein: CASSAGTNQPQHF. The chain couples TRBV2 to TRBJ1-5; D not resolved. Between the trimmed V and J ends, which lost 4 bases and 3 bases, there was a span of 7 bases. Germline CDR1 SNHLY, CDR2 FYNNEI. The CDR3 contains 13 residues.

This chain uses TRBV3-1 (or the pseudogene TRBV3-2) with TRBJ2-1; 10 nucleotides agree with TRBD2. Germline V gene lookup returns CDR1 LGHDT and CDR2 YNNKEL (reference sequence). After removal of 4 bases from V and 3 bases from J, the junction contained 6 bases not matched to a gene. CDR3 length: 16 residues. CDR3 in DNA: TGTGCCAGCAGCCTGCGTACTAGCGGGGTCTACAATGAGCAGTTCTTC. This encodes CASSLRTSGVYNEQFF.

The V call is TRBV19, the J call TRBJ2-7; 8 nucleotides match TRBD1. V lost 3 bases, J lost 2 bases, and 3 bases stayed unmatched. CDR1 is LNHDA, CDR2 SQIVND, per germline (reference sequence). The CDR3 contains 14 residues. The CDR3, as DNA: TGTGCCAGTAGTATGGGGACAGGTACCTACGAGCAGTACTTC. It yields the protein CASSMGTGTYEQYF.

In its sample, this clone was seen a few times. The gene calls are TRBV28 and TRBJ1-3, with TRBD1 as a possible D gene (5 bases). CDR1 and CDR2 (germline): MDHEN, SYDVKM. V gave up 8 bases and J gave up 4 bases, with 9 bases separating them. This CDR3 contains 12 residues. The CDR3 DNA sequence: TGTGCCAGCGGCTCAGGGGGAAACACCATATATTTT. Amino acid sequence: CASGSGGNTIYF.

This rearrangement joins TRBV2 to TRBJ2-5; 9 bases match TRBD2. Per the germline V gene, CDR1 is SNHLY and CDR2 is FYNNEI. The CDR3 runs 13 residues. The junction had 3 bases not matched to a gene; V was cut back by 7 bases and J by 3 bases. Here the CDR3 reads CASKIAGEETQYF. CDR3 sequence (DNA): TGTGCCAGCAAAATAGCGGGGGAAGAGACCCAGTACTTC.

The DNA of the CDR3 is TGTGCCAGCAGTTTTGTGGGGGCCGGTGGCTACACCTTC. It yields the protein CASSFVGAGGYTF. This chain joins TRBV12-3 or TRBV12-4 and TRBJ1-2; tentatively, D is TRBD1 (6 bases). The ends were cut back, 3 bases at V and 7 bases at J, with 12 bases in the middle. There are 13 residues in the CDR3.

Only a few counts were recorded for this clone. V is TRBV6-4 and J is TRBJ1-3; 8 nucleotides match TRBD1. CDR1 is MRHNA and CDR2 is SNTAGT in the germline V gene. The CDR3 runs to 16 residues. V shed 3 bases and J 3 bases; nucleotides not matched to a gene: 7. This CDR3 is CASSDSTGESGNTIYF. The DNA for the CDR3 is TGTGCCAGCAGTGATTCGACAGGGGAAAGTGGAAACACCATATATTTT.

Written as DNA, the CDR3 is TGTGCCAGCAGCTTATACCGGGACAAATCCTACGAGCAGTACTTC. Its translation is CASSLYRDKSYEQYF. J is TRBJ2-7 and V is TRBV7-9; D is possibly TRBD1 (6 bases). Trimming cost V 2 bases and J 1 base, with 12 bases left between them. This CDR3 is built from 15 residues. Germline loops: CDR1 SEHNR, CDR2 FQNEAQ (reference sequence). Using reference TRBV7-9 and TRBJ2-7 for the parts outside the CDR3, the full variable domain is DTGVSQNPRHKITKRGQNVTFRCDPISEHNRLYWYRQTLGQGPEFLTYFQNEAQLEKSRLLSDRFSAERPKGSFSTLEIQRTEQGDSAMYLCASSLYRDKSYEQYFGPGTRLTVT.